Listed below are T cell receptor beta chains from one sample, sequenced in a study of beta chain features in type 1 diabetes. The protocol was immunoSEQ multiplex PCR, while the TCRdb copy is restricted to in-frame clones and leaves out a portion. The table records fewer than 350,000 clones, around 19% of them present only once. The sequenced sample was naive CD4+ T cells from blood. The receptors were gathered from a woman under 30 in good health. CDR3s include the opening cysteine and the closing phenylalanine or tryptophan. Each record gives: D gene, V gene, clone size, J gene, CDR3 protein, CDR3 DNA. D genes are given only for firm matches. Some rows have no size entry. The others give once, few or many, or a class for an expanded clone.

>TRBD2|TRBV10-3|.|TRBJ2-1
CATFSGANEQFF
TGTGCCACCTTTAGCGGGGCAAATGAGCAGTTCTTC
>TRBD1|TRBV6-5|few|TRBJ1-2
CASSPYDRDGGYTF
TGTGCCAGCAGTCCCTACGACAGGGATGGCGGCTACACCTTC
>TRBD1|TRBV18|.|TRBJ1-1
CASSLGTGNTEAFF
TGTGCCAGCTCACTGGGGACAGGGAACACTGAAGCTTTCTTT
>TRBD2|TRBV11-2|few|TRBJ2-5
CASSFNSGSGETQYF
TGTGCCAGCAGCTTTAATAGCGGGAGCGGAGAGACCCAGTACTTC
>.|TRBV7-9|once|TRBJ1-1
CASSVRDTEAFF
TGTGCCAGCAGCGTCCGGGACACTGAAGCTTTCTTT
>TRBD1|TRBV7-9|.|TRBJ1-2
CASSLDRGSYGYTF
TGTGCCAGCAGCTTAGACAGGGGGAGTTATGGCTACACCTTC
>TRBD1|TRBV11-3|few|TRBJ2-3
CASSDRDTTDTQYF
TGTGCCAGCAGCGACAGGGACACCACAGATACGCAGTATTTT
>TRBD2|TRBV9|.|TRBJ2-1
CASSVGVAGGTYEQFF
TGTGCCAGCAGCGTAGGGGTAGCGGGAGGGACGTATGAGCAGTTCTTC
>TRBD1|TRBV2|.|TRBJ1-2
CASRGDRKGYTF
TGTGCCAGCAGGGGGGACAGAAAGGGCTACACCTTC
>TRBD2|TRBV9|few|TRBJ2-1
CASSLTSEYNEQFF
TGTGCCAGCAGCCTGACTAGCGAATACAATGAGCAGTTCTTC
>.|TRBV29-1|.|TRBJ2-1
CSVAPRSSYNEQFF
TGCAGCGTAGCCCCACGTTCATCCTACAATGAGCAGTTCTTC
>.|TRBV5-1|few|TRBJ1-1
CASSAGTNTEAFF
TGCGCCAGCAGCGCCGGGACTAACACTGAAGCTTTCTTT
>.|TRBV11-3|few|TRBJ2-1
CASSLDQRKEQFF
TGTGCCAGCAGCTTAGATCAGCGTAAGGAGCAGTTCTTC
>TRBD1|TRBV2|few|TRBJ2-7
CAIRRDRGYEQYF
TGTGCCATCAGGAGGGACAGGGGATACGAGCAGTACTTC
>TRBD2|TRBV4-1|few|TRBJ2-1
CASSPLKASGRDEQFF
TGCGCCAGCAGCCCCTTAAAGGCTAGCGGGAGGGATGAGCAGTTCTTC
>TRBD1|TRBV2|.|TRBJ2-5
CASRGTGAQETQYF
TGTGCCAGCAGGGGGACAGGGGCCCAAGAGACCCAGTACTTC
>.|TRBV29-1|.|TRBJ1-2
CSVEKPFGYGYTF
TGCAGCGTTGAAAAGCCCTTCGGGTATGGCTACACCTTC
>.|TRBV9|.|TRBJ1-2
CASSARSRDSAGYTF
TGTGCCAGCAGCGCCCGGTCCAGGGACTCGGCTGGCTACACCTTC
>TRBD2|TRBV7-2|.|TRBJ2-7
CASSFGTSVSSYEQYF
TGTGCCAGCAGCTTCGGGACTAGCGTTTCATCCTACGAGCAGTACTTC